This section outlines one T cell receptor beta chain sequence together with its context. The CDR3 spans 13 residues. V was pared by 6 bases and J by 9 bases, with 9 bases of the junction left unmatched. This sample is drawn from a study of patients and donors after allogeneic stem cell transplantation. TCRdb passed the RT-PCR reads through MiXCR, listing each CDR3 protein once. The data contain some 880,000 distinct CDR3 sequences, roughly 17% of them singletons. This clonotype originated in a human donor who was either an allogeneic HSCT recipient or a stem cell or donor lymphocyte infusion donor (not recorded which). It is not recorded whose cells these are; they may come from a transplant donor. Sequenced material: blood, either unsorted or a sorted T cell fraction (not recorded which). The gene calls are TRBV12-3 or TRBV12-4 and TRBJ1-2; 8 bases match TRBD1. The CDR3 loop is CASSQNRQGSYTF. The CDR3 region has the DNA TGTGCCAGCAGCCAAAATCGACAGGGGAGCTACACCTTC.